A single sample gave rise to the 25 T cell receptor beta chains below, sequenced in a study of T cells in Graves' hyperthyroidism and ophthalmopathy (dated by TCRdb to the late 2010s). Library creation used multiplex PCR. TCRdb lists the instrument as Illumina HiSeq 2000. TCR beta CDR3 regions were amplified from RNA transcripts. The TCR CDR3 was subjected to a first round of RT-PCR using the HTBI primer set and the Qiagen OneStep RT-PCR kit. The public reads were run again by TCRdb, first through fastp at Q25 and then through MiXCR, and only productive beta chains were kept. Identical CDR3 protein sequences are pooled into one entry, listed with their most common genes and DNA. This sample has around 350,000 distinct CDR3 sequences in its table, and approximately 19% of those were observed once. The leading ten clones occupy around 4% of the sample. Material: blood. These receptors originate from a woman younger than 30 with Graves' hyperthyroidism.

This clonotype was seen at least ten times. The J gene is TRBJ2-5, the V gene TRBV6-1; 7 bases are a match to TRBD1. CDR1 and CDR2 (germline): MNHNS, SASEGT. With 4 bases clipped from V and 4 bases from J, the junction kept 9 bases outside the gene matches. This CDR3 has 15 amino acids. This chain's CDR3 is CASSVRDSQGETQYF. CDR3 in DNA: TGTGCCAGCAGTGTTCGGGACAGCCAAGGAGAGACCCAGTACTTC.

This clonotype was seen repeatedly, ten times or more. This sequence joins TRBV28 and TRBJ2-7, with TRBD1 identical over 7 bases. The CDR3 covers 14 residues. Per the germline V gene, CDR1 is MDHEN and CDR2 is SYDVKM. J lost 5 bases, V lost 5 bases, and 9 bases had no gene match. The CDR3 DNA sequence: TGTGCCAGCAGTCCGCGACAGGGAGCCAACGAGCAGTACTTC. Its translation is CASSPRQGANEQYF.

This clonotype was counted ten times or more. V gene TRBV11-2 combines with J gene TRBJ2-5; 16 positions match TRBD2. The ends lost 5 bases at V and 4 bases at J; junction bases unmatched: 4. Germline lookup yields CDR1 SGHAT and CDR2 FQNNGV. The CDR3 spans 16 residues. The CDR3 protein is CASSQGTSGGAETQYF. CDR3 in DNA: TGTGCCAGCAGCCAAGGGACTAGCGGGGGGGCAGAGACCCAGTACTTC.

This clonotype was recorded many times. An end of the junction does not agree with germline; a read error may underlie this. The chain joins TRBV27 to TRBJ2-4, with TRBD1 as a possible D gene (6 bases). Per the germline V gene, CDR1 is MNHEY and CDR2 is SMNVEV (reference sequence). This CDR3 is built from 16 residues. CDR3 residues: CASSLDGGVAKNIKYF. CDR3 bases: TGTGCCAGCAGTTTAGATGGGGGCGTAGCCAAAAACATTAAGTACTTC.

This clonotype was recorded at least ten times. V gene TRBV6-1 combines with J gene TRBJ1-2; D may be TRBD1 (6 bases). Trimming stripped 8 bases from V and 3 bases from J, with 13 bases between. This CDR3 contains 13 residues. The V gene's germline CDR1 is MNHNS and CDR2 SASEGT. The CDR3 here is CASALDSDYGYTF. Written as DNA, the CDR3 is TGTGCCAGCGCCCTGGACAGTGACTATGGCTACACCTTC.

The V and J genes are TRBV10-3 and TRBJ1-2; D gene ambiguous. V was cut by 2 bases and J by 8 bases, with 15 bases left in between. This CDR3 has 14 residues. Germline V lookup: CDR1 ENHRY, CDR2 SYGVKD. CDR3 bases: TGTGCCATCAGTGAGGCAGGCACCACGGGGGGCTACACCTTC. Its protein is CAISEAGTTGGYTF.

This clonotype was counted at least ten times. V is TRBV4-1 and J is TRBJ2-7; 8 bases line up with TRBD2. CDR3 size: 14 residues. Unmatched junction bases numbered 3, after V lost 4 bases and J lost 1 base. Germline CDR1 is MGHRA and CDR2 is YSYEKL. In nucleotides, the CDR3 is TGCGCCAGCAGCCCAAGCGGGGGTTCCTACGAGCAGTACTTC. It codes for CASSPSGGSYEQYF.

The chain uses TRBV12-3 or TRBV12-4 and TRBJ2-7; 7 bases agree with TRBD2. With V trimmed by 6 bases and J by 1 base, 18 bases remained unmatched. CDR3 size: 18 residues. CDR3 protein: CASSQTNPPAGKSYEQYF. Here the CDR3 DNA reads TGTGCCAGCAGCCAAACCAACCCCCCAGCGGGGAAATCCTACGAGCAGTACTTC.

This clonotype was observed at least ten times. Here the CDR3 DNA reads TGTGCCAGCAGCGGACCAGACCCCATCACCGGGGAGCTGTTTTTT. Amino acids: CASSGPDPITGELFF. The V and J genes are TRBV9 and TRBJ2-2, with no clear D. The CDR3 is 15 residues long. V lost 3 bases and J lost 4, with 13 bases in between. Germline-derived CDR1 and CDR2 are SGDLS and YYNGEE.

This chain joins TRBV20-1 and TRBJ2-5, with 9 bases lining up with TRBD2. V lost 6 bases, J lost 2 bases, and 10 bases stayed unmatched. This CDR3 is 15 amino acids long. From germline, CDR1 is DFQATT and CDR2 SNEGSKA (reference sequence). The CDR3 bases are TGCAGTGCCCTGGGACTAGCCGTGGCTCAAGAGACCCAGTACTTC. It is translated as CSALGLAVAQETQYF.

This clonotype was found a few times. V is TRBV3-1 and J is TRBJ1-1; TRBD1 might be the D (6 bases). The CDR3 sequence is 12 residues long. With 8 bases removed from V and 4 bases from J, the gap between germline ends came to 11 bases. The germline gives CDR1 LGHDT, CDR2 YNNKEL (reference sequence). The CDR3 nucleotides are TGTGCCAGCCTTCGGGGGCCCACTGAAGCTTTCTTT. Its translation: CASLRGPTEAFF.

The chain uses TRBV11-2 and TRBJ2-7; perhaps TRBD2 as D (6 bases). This CDR3 comprises 13 residues. V shed 5 bases and J shed 7 bases, with 15 bases lying between them. CDR1 and CDR2 (germline): SGHAT, FQNNGV. For the CDR3, the DNA is TGTGCCAGCAGCCCCCGACCGGCGGGGGAGCAGTACTTC. This codes for CASSPRPAGEQYF.

This clonotype showed up many times. V is TRBV12-3 or TRBV12-4 and J is TRBJ1-5; tentatively, D is TRBD1 (5 bases). Trimming took 6 bases from V and 9 from J, leaving 12 bases between them. There are 12 residues in the CDR3. This CDR3 is CASRRPGRPQHF. The CDR3 DNA follows: TGTGCCAGCAGAAGACCGGGGCGGCCCCAGCATTTT.

The chain uses TRBV2 and TRBJ2-5, with a possible D match to TRBD2 (5 bases). CDR1 is SNHLY and CDR2 is FYNNEI in the germline V gene. V lost 3 bases, J lost 5 bases, and 10 bases lay in between. This CDR3 region has 13 residues. The CDR3 region has the DNA TGTGCCAGCAGTGAGGAGGTAGCCGAGACCCAGTACTTC. It codes for CASSEEVAETQYF.

This clonotype was counted ten times or more. The rearrangement joins TRBV10-3 to TRBJ2-7; a possible D gene is TRBD2 (6 bases). The CDR3 loop spans 15 amino acids. In germline, CDR1 is ENHRY, CDR2 SYGVKD. Deletions cut 6 bases from V and 2 bases from J, with 17 bases between. The CDR3 sequence: CAISEIRTTTYEQYF. In DNA, the CDR3 is TGTGCCATCAGCGAAATTCGGACTACCACCTACGAGCAGTACTTC.

Ten or more counts support this clonotype. The chain combines TRBV20-1 with TRBJ2-5; unclear D gene. CDR3 length: 13 residues. CDR1 and CDR2 (germline): DFQATT, SNEGSKA (reference sequence). Trimming took off 6 bases at V and 6 bases at J, with 17 bases between the two ends. This CDR3 reads CSAADFASKTQYF. For the CDR3, the DNA is TGCAGTGCAGCAGATTTTGCATCCAAGACCCAGTACTTC.

The rearrangement uses TRBV20-1 and TRBJ2-7, with 9 bases fitting TRBD1. The V and J ends lost 6 bases and 4 bases, in that order; junction bases with no gene match: 4. Looked up from germline, CDR1 is DFQATT and CDR2 is SNEGSKA (reference sequence). CDR3 length: 12 amino acids. The CDR3 DNA follows: TGCAGTGCGTCGGGACAGGGTTACGAGCAGTACTTC. Protein sequence: CSASGQGYEQYF.

About this clonotype: A much larger clone differs by one base, so this may be a read error. This chain uses TRBV20-1 with TRBJ1-2; D uncertain. Trimming took 0 bases from V and 2 from J, leaving 10 bases between them. The CDR3 consists of 14 residues. CDR1 and CDR2 (germline): DFQATT, SNEGSKA (reference sequence). Written as DNA, the CDR3 is TGCAGTGCTAGAGATATGGGCTGCAACTATGGCTACACCTTC. This codes for CSARDMGCNYGYTF.

In this sample, this clonotype turned up many times. V usage is TRBV28 and J usage is TRBJ2-7; TRBD2 matches at 12 bases. The junction had 5 bases not matched to a gene; V was cut back by 8 bases and J by 3 bases. The CDR3 consists of 14 residues. Germline CDR1 reads MDHEN; CDR2 reads SYDVKM. As DNA, the CDR3 is TGTGCCAGCCGCAGACTAGCGGGGGTCTACGAGCAGTACTTC. Translating it yields CASRRLAGVYEQYF.

The J gene is TRBJ1-2, the V gene TRBV12-3 or TRBV12-4; D is undetermined. The CDR3 loop spans 14 amino acids. With 4 bases removed from V and 6 bases from J, the gap between germline ends came to 15 bases. In nucleotides, the CDR3 is TGTGCCAGCAGTTCGACTTCTATCGGCGATGGCTACACCTTC. It translates to CASSSTSIGDGYTF.

This clonotype was observed at least ten times. V and J are TRBV12-3 or TRBV12-4 and TRBJ1-1; possibly TRBD1 for D (6 bases). Trimming cost V 0 bases and J 6 bases, with 8 bases left between them. The CDR3 has 13 amino acids. CDR3 residues: CASSLAGQSEAFF. DNA of the CDR3: TGTGCCAGCAGTTTAGCGGGACAATCTGAAGCTTTCTTT.

There are many counts of this clonotype. The chain employs TRBV2 and TRBJ1-5; possibly TRBD1 for D (6 bases). Germline V gene data show CDR1 as SNHLY and CDR2 as FYNNEI. There are 14 residues in the CDR3. Trimming cost V 5 bases and J 3 bases, with 11 bases left between them. CDR3 protein: CASSQQGNNQPQHF. The CDR3 region has the DNA TGTGCCAGCAGTCAACAGGGTAACAATCAGCCCCAGCATTTT.

Ten or more counts support this clonotype. The chain uses TRBV20-1 and TRBJ2-7; 8 bases are a match to TRBD1. The CDR3 contains 14 residues. Germline V gene lookup returns CDR1 DFQATT and CDR2 SNEGSKA (reference sequence). Trimming removed 3 bases from V and 3 bases from J; junction bases left unmatched: 7. Here the CDR3 DNA reads TGCAGTGCTAGTCAAAGACAGGGGAGCTACGAGCAGTACTTC. Its translation is CSASQRQGSYEQYF.

In its sample, this clonotype was seen many times. The V and J genes are TRBV7-8 and TRBJ2-4; 9 nucleotides line up with TRBD1. J gave up 4 bases and V 1 base, and 14 bases lay outside the gene matches. Germline CDR1 SGHVS, CDR2 FQNEAQ. The length of the CDR3 is 19 residues. The CDR3 DNA is TGTGCCAGCAGCTTAGAAAGATTCAAACAGGGGGCCGGGAAAAACATTCAGTACTTC. This gives the protein CASSLERFKQGAGKNIQYF.

This clonotype was observed at least ten times. This chain joins TRBV2 and TRBJ2-5; D gene ambiguous. This CDR3 region has 14 residues. Trimming took off 1 base at V and 4 bases at J, with 10 bases between the two ends. From germline, CDR1 is SNHLY and CDR2 FYNNEI. The CDR3 is CASSEDYQRETQYF. DNA of the CDR3: TGTGCCAGCAGTGAAGACTATCAGAGAGAGACCCAGTACTTC.